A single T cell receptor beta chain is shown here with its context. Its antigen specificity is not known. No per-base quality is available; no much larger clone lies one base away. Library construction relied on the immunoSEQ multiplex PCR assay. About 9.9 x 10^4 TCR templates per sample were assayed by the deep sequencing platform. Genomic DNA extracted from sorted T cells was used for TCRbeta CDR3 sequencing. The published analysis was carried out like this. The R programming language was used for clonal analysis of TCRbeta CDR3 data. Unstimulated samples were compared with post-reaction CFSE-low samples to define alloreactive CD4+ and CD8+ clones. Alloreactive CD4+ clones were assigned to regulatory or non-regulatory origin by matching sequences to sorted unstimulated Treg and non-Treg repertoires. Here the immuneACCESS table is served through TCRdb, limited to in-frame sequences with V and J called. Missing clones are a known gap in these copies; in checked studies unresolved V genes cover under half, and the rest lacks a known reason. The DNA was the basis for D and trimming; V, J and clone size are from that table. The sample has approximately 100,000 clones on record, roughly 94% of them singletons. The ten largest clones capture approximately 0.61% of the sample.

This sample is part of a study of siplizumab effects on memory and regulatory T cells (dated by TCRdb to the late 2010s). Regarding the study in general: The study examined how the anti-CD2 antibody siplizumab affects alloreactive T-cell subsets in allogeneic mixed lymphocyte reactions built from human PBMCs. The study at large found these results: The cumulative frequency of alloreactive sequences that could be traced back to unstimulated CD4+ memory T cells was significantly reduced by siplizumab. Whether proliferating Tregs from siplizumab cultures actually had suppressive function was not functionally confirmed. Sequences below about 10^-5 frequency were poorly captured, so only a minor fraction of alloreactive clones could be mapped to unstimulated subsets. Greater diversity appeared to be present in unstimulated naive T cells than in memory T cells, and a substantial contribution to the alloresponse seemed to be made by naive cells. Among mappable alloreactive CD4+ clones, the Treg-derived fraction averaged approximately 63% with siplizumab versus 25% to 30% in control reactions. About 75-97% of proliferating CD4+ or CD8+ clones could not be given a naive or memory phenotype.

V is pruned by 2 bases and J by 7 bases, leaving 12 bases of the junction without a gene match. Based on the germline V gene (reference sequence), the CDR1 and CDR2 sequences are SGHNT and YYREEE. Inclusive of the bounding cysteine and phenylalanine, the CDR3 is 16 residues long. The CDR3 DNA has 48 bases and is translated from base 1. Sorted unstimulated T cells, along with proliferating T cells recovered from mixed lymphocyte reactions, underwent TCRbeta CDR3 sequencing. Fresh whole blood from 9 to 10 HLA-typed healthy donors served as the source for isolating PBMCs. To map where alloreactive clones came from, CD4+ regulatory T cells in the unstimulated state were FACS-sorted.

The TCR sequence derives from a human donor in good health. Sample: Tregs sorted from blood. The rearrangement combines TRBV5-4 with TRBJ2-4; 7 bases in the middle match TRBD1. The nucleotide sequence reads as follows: TGTGCCAGCAGCTTATTGACAGGGAGTCAAAGTAACATTCAGTACTTC. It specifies CASSLLTGSQSNIQYF.